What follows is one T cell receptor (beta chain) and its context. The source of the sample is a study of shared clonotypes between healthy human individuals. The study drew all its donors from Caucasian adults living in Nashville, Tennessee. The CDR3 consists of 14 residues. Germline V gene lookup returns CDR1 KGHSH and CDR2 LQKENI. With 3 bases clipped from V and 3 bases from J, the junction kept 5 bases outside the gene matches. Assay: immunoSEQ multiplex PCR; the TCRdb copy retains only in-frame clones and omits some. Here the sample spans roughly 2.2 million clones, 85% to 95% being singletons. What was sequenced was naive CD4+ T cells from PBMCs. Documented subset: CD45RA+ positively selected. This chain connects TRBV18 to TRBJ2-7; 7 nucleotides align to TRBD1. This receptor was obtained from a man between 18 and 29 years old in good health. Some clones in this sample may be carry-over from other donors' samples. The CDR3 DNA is TGTGCCAGCTCACCCCAAGGGGGCATCTACGAGCAGTACTTC. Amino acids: CASSPQGGIYEQYF.